This TCR beta chain was recorded in a study of cytomegalovirus exposure and HLA in healthy donors. Across the whole study: T cells numbering about 180 million yielded some 120 million unique TCR beta sequences in an earlier analysis.

Vbeta (60) and Jbeta (13) primers were used in the PCR. TCRdb's table, derived via immunoSEQ multiplex PCR, lists solely in-frame clones and lacks some. The top ten hold around 1.4% of the sample, which has about 190,000 clones, approximately 87% seen once. Study observations and caveats: The study listed approximately 160 cytomegalovirus-associated TCR beta chains. Further analysis, carried out later, found HLA-associated TCR beta chains more clonally expanded than equally common other chains.

With respect to this clone: Its antigen is as yet unknown.

This CDR3 spans 15 amino acids. CDR1 is SNHLY, CDR2 FYNNEI, per germline. Trimming shortened V by 8 bases and J by 3 bases, and 16 bases separated the two germline ends. Sequencing used PBMCs. This sequence was found in a man aged 30 to 45 in good health and CMV-seronegative. The chain links TRBV2 to TRBJ2-2; D might be TRBD2 (6 bases). The CDR3 DNA reads as TGTGCCAGCCAGCCTCGGGGGTGGGACACCGGGGAGCTGTTTTTT. Protein product: CASQPRGWDTGELFF.